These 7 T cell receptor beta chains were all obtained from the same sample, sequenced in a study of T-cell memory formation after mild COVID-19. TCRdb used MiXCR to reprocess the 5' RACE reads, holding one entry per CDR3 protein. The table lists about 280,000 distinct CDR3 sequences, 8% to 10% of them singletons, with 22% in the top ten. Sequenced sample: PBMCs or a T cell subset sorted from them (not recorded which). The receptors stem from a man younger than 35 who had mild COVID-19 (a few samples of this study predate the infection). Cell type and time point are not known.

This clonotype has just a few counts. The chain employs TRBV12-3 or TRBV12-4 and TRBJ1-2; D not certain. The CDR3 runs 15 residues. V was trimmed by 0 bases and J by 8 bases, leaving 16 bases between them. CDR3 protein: CASSLAIGRGYGYTF. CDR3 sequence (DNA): TGTGCCAGCAGTTTAGCAATTGGTAGAGGGTACGGCTACACCTTC.

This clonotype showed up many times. The CDR3 DNA is TGTGCCAGCAGCTTTCAAGGGTTCTTTTCACCCCTCCACTTT. This translates into CASSFQGFFSPLHF. The rearrangement joins TRBV7-2 to TRBJ1-6; D not resolved. The germline V gene has CDR1 SGHTA and CDR2 FQGNSA. Trimming removed 3 bases at V and 9 bases at J, with 12 bases between. The CDR3 has 14 residues.

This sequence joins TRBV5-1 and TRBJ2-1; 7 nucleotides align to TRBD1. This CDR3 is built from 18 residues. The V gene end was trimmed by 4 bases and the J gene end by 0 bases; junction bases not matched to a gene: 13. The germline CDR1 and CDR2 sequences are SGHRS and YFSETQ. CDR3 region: CASSTYSQGFRSYNEQFF. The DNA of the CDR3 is TGCGCCAGCAGCACCTATTCACAGGGGTTCCGCTCCTACAATGAGCAGTTCTTC. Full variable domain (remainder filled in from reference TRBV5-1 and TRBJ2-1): KAGVTQTPRYLIKTRGQQVTLSCSPISGHRSVSWYQQTPGQGLQFLFEYFSETQRNKGNFPGRFSGRQFSNSRSEMNVSTLELGDSALYLCASSTYSQGFRSYNEQFFGPGTRLTVL.

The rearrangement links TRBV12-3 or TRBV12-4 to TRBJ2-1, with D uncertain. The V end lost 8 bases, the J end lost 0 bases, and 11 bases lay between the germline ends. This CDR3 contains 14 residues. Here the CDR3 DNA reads TGTGCCAGCGACCCCGGACCCTCCTACAATGAGCAGTTCTTC. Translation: CASDPGPSYNEQFF.

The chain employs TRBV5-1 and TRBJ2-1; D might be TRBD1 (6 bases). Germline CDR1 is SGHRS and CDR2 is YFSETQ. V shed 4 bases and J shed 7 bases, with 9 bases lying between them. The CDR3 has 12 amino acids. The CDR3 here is CASSQQGNEQFF. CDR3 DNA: TGCGCCAGCAGCCAACAGGGAAATGAGCAGTTCTTC.

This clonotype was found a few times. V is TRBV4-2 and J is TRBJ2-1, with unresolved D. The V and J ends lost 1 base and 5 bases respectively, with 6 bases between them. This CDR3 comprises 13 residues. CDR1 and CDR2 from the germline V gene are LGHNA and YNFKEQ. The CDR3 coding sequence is TGTGCCAGCAGCCAAGTTGAAGACAATGAGCAGTTCTTC. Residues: CASSQVEDNEQFF.

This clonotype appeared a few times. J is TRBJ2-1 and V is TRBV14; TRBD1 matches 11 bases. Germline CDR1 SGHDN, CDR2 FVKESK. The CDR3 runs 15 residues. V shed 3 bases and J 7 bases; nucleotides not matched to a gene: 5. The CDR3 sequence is CASSQGQGVGNEQFF. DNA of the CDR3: TGTGCCAGCAGCCAGGGACAGGGGGTAGGGAATGAGCAGTTCTTC. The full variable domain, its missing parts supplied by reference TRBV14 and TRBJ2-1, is EAGVTQFPSHSVIEKGQTVTLRCDPISGHDNLYWYRRVMGKEIKFLLHFVKESKQDESGMPNNRFLAERTGGTYSTLKVQPAELEDSGVYFCASSQGQGVGNEQFFGPGTRLTVL.